This T cell receptor beta chain was obtained from a study of T cells in Graves' hyperthyroidism and ophthalmopathy. Authors of the study amplified TCR beta CDR3 regions from RNA transcripts. The TCR CDR3 first-round RT-PCR relied on the HTBI primer set. TCRdb re-analysed the multiplex PCR reads in MiXCR, keeping a single row per CDR3 protein. This table has fewer than 450,000 distinct CDR3 sequences, around 15% appearing once. This clonotype has at least ten counts. The antigen is unknown. Enrolled ophthalmopathy patients presented with a Clinical Activity Score of at least 3, a NOSPECS grade of at least 4, and disease duration under 3 months. Out of about 10 ml of fresh peripheral blood came the PBMCs. Study findings and constraints: Researchers found most expanded thyroid clonotypes above 0.001 in blood as well. The model identified upcoming ophthalmopathy a median about six months ahead of onset.

Trimming removed 5 bases from V and 4 bases from J, with 17 bases in between. Germline loops: CDR1 SGHTA, CDR2 FQGNSA. This CDR3 has 15 amino acids. The genes are TRBV7-2 and TRBJ2-5, with D perhaps TRBD2 (7 bases). Source material: blood. The TCR sequence derives from a man between 45 and 60 years old with Graves' ophthalmopathy. The CDR3 DNA is TGTGCCAGCAGCCAGAAAAGGGGGGGGGGAGAGACCCAGTACTTC. Its translation is CASSQKRGGGETQYF.